The clone carrying this T cell receptor (beta chain) was detected only a few times. The germline V and J ends were trimmed by 5 bases and 6 bases, with 16 bases remaining between them. In germline, CDR1 is SGHVS, CDR2 FNYEAQ. The CDR3 totals 15 residues. The data were obtained in a study of response to subunit inactivated influenza vaccine. TCRdb analysed the RT-PCR reads with MiXCR anew, one entry per CDR3 protein. The sample holds around 710,000 distinct CDR3 sequences, approximately 15% seen once. The clonotype originates from a man aged 50 to 60 who received an inactivated influenza vaccine. Sequencing used PBMCs from blood, obtained approximately 15 days before vaccination. This chain connects TRBV7-6 to TRBJ2-2, with D possibly matching TRBD1 (5 bases). The CDR3: CASSVAGYSAGELFF. The CDR3 DNA reads TGTGCCAGCAGCGTTGCAGGGTATTCCGCCGGGGAGCTGTTTTTT.